Listed below are T cell receptor beta chains from one sample, sequenced in a study of CD8+CD57+ T cells in acquired aplastic anemia. TCRdb re-analysed the reads in MiXCR, keeping a single row per CDR3 protein. This sample has 200,000 or so distinct CDR3 sequences, with over 60% found just once. Source material: sorted CD4+, CD8+, or CD8+CD57+ T cells (not recorded which) from PBMCs. The receptors were gathered from a human donor with severe aplastic anemia or a healthy control (not recorded which). The CDR3 runs from the conserved cysteine through the conserved F or W. Each record gives: clone size, D gene, V gene, J gene, CDR3 length, CDR3 DNA, CDR3 protein. D genes are given only for firm matches. The size field is filled for only some rows; it gives once, few, many or a size class.

clone_size: -; d_call: TRBD1; v_call: TRBV20-1; j_call: TRBJ1-2; cdr3_length: 14; cdr3_nt: TGCAGTGCTAGAGCGTGGGGACAGACCACCAGGAACACCTTC; cdr3_aa: CSARAWGQTTRNTF
clone_size: -; d_call: TRBD2; v_call: TRBV10-1; j_call: TRBJ2-5; cdr3_length: 16; cdr3_nt: TGCGCCAGCAGTGAGGGGCTAGCGGGGGGTCAAGAGACCCAGTACTTC; cdr3_aa: CASSEGLAGGQETQYF
clone_size: -; d_call: TRBD2; v_call: TRBV5-1; j_call: TRBJ2-7; cdr3_length: 14; cdr3_nt: TGCGCCAGCAGTCAACTAGCGAGAACCTACGAGCAGTACTTC; cdr3_aa: CASSQLARTYEQYF
clone_size: -; d_call: TRBD2; v_call: TRBV7-6; j_call: TRBJ2-5; cdr3_length: 15; cdr3_nt: TGTGCCAGCAGCTTACGGGGGGGCGTGATAGAGACCCAGTACTTC; cdr3_aa: CASSLRGGVIETQYF
clone_size: many; d_call: TRBD1; v_call: TRBV9; j_call: TRBJ2-2; cdr3_length: 19; cdr3_nt: TGTGCCAGCAGCGCCCGCCCTGTAAGGGACAGGGTAGCCACCGGGGAGCTGTTTTTT; cdr3_aa: CASSARPVRDRVATGELFF
clone_size: -; d_call: -; v_call: TRBV7-2; j_call: TRBJ2-7; cdr3_length: 16; cdr3_nt: TGTGCCAGCAGCTCACGGCCGGGGACGAACTCCTACGAGCAGTACTTC; cdr3_aa: CASSSRPGTNSYEQYF
clone_size: -; d_call: -; v_call: TRBV29-1; j_call: TRBJ1-1; cdr3_length: 14; cdr3_nt: TGCAGCGTTGTCTGGGAACATCGGAACACTGAAGCTTTCTTT; cdr3_aa: CSVVWEHRNTEAFF
clone_size: few; d_call: -; v_call: TRBV5-8; j_call: TRBJ1-1; cdr3_length: 13; cdr3_nt: TGTGCCAGCAGCTTAGGGGTGAACACTGAAGCTTTCTTT; cdr3_aa: CASSLGVNTEAFF
clone_size: -; d_call: -; v_call: TRBV24-1; j_call: TRBJ1-5; cdr3_length: 15; cdr3_nt: TGTGCCACCAGTGATCCTGGACAGTCGGATCAGCCCCAGCATTTT; cdr3_aa: CATSDPGQSDQPQHF
clone_size: -; d_call: -; v_call: TRBV7-2; j_call: TRBJ1-5; cdr3_length: 14; cdr3_nt: TGTGCCAGCAGCTTCAGACAGAGGTCGCAGCCCCAGCATTTT; cdr3_aa: CASSFRQRSQPQHF
clone_size: -; d_call: TRBD2; v_call: TRBV7-9; j_call: TRBJ2-5; cdr3_length: 15; cdr3_nt: TGTGCCAGCAGCTTCCTAGCGGGGGGCGTCGAGACCCAGTACTTC; cdr3_aa: CASSFLAGGVETQYF
clone_size: many; d_call: -; v_call: TRBV18; j_call: TRBJ2-7; cdr3_length: 14; cdr3_nt: TGTGCCAGCTCACCGCCAGGGGTGTACGACGAGCAGTACTTC; cdr3_aa: CASSPPGVYDEQYF
clone_size: -; d_call: TRBD2; v_call: TRBV9; j_call: TRBJ2-2; cdr3_length: 18; cdr3_nt: TGTGTCAGCAGCGTAGGGGGTTCGCTAGCGGGTACCACCGGGGAGCTGTTTTTT; cdr3_aa: CVSSVGGSLAGTTGELFF
clone_size: few; d_call: -; v_call: TRBV7-2; j_call: TRBJ1-6; cdr3_length: 14; cdr3_nt: TGTGCCAGCAGCCCCGGGACGGATAATTCACCCCTCCACTTT; cdr3_aa: CASSPGTDNSPLHF
clone_size: -; d_call: -; v_call: TRBV29-1; j_call: TRBJ2-7; cdr3_length: 15; cdr3_nt: TGCAGCGTTGAAGATCGCGCAGGCCCAACCTACGAGCAGTACTTC; cdr3_aa: CSVEDRAGPTYEQYF
clone_size: many; d_call: -; v_call: TRBV5-1; j_call: TRBJ1-3; cdr3_length: 19; cdr3_nt: TGCGCCAGCAGCTTCCTACCTCCGGGAGCTGCCTTGATAGGAAACACCATATATTTT; cdr3_aa: CASSFLPPGAALIGNTIYF
clone_size: -; d_call: TRBD1; v_call: TRBV4-3; j_call: TRBJ1-6; cdr3_length: 16; cdr3_nt: TGCGCCAGCAGCCAAGATTCGGGGGACAGAACTTCACCCCTCCACTTT; cdr3_aa: CASSQDSGDRTSPLHF
clone_size: -; d_call: TRBD1; v_call: TRBV10-3; j_call: TRBJ2-3; cdr3_length: 14; cdr3_nt: TGTGCCATCAGTGGGGACAGCGCCACAGATACGCAGTATTTT; cdr3_aa: CAISGDSATDTQYF
clone_size: -; d_call: -; v_call: TRBV2; j_call: TRBJ1-1; cdr3_length: 11; cdr3_nt: TGTGCCAGCGGGGAGACAGCGGGCGCTTTCTTT; cdr3_aa: CASGETAGAFF
clone_size: -; d_call: TRBD2; v_call: TRBV19; j_call: TRBJ2-5; cdr3_length: 17; cdr3_nt: TGTGCCAGTAGTATACGCGGGACTAGCGGCACGGGGAAGACCCAGTACTTC; cdr3_aa: CASSIRGTSGTGKTQYF
clone_size: once; d_call: -; v_call: TRBV15; j_call: TRBJ2-7; cdr3_length: 13; cdr3_nt: TGTGCCAGCAGCCAGAAACAGGTCTACGAGCAGTACTTC; cdr3_aa: CASSQKQVYEQYF
clone_size: many; d_call: -; v_call: TRBV19; j_call: TRBJ1-1; cdr3_length: 13; cdr3_nt: TGTGCCAGTAGTATAACTGGACAGTCTGAAGCTTTCTTT; cdr3_aa: CASSITGQSEAFF
clone_size: -; d_call: -; v_call: TRBV7-2; j_call: TRBJ1-2; cdr3_length: 14; cdr3_nt: TGTGCCAGCAGCTTAGATTTGGGCAGCTATGGCTACACCTTC; cdr3_aa: CASSLDLGSYGYTF
clone_size: -; d_call: -; v_call: TRBV5-6; j_call: TRBJ2-1; cdr3_length: 14; cdr3_nt: TGTGCCAGCAGCTGGGGGGGGGCGTTCAATGAGCAGTTCTTC; cdr3_aa: CASSWGGAFNEQFF
clone_size: -; d_call: TRBD2; v_call: TRBV19; j_call: TRBJ2-7; cdr3_length: 14; cdr3_nt: TGTGCCAGTAGTGCACGGGGGGGCCCCTACGAGCAGTACTTC; cdr3_aa: CASSARGGPYEQYF
clone_size: few; d_call: TRBD2; v_call: TRBV24-1; j_call: TRBJ2-1; cdr3_length: 16; cdr3_nt: TGTGCCACCAGTGATTTGACTAGCGGGGGGTACAATGAGCAGTTCTTC; cdr3_aa: CATSDLTSGGYNEQFF
clone_size: -; d_call: TRBD2; v_call: TRBV4-2; j_call: TRBJ2-7; cdr3_length: 16; cdr3_nt: TGTGCCAGCAGCCATAACCCGGGACTAGCGGCCTATGAGCAGTACTTC; cdr3_aa: CASSHNPGLAAYEQYF
clone_size: -; d_call: -; v_call: TRBV20-1; j_call: TRBJ1-6; cdr3_length: 16; cdr3_nt: TGCAGTGCCGAGCCCTTGGGGGGCTCCTATAATTCACCCCTCCACTTT; cdr3_aa: CSAEPLGGSYNSPLHF
clone_size: -; d_call: -; v_call: TRBV7-3; j_call: TRBJ2-1; cdr3_length: 13; cdr3_nt: TGTGCCAGCAGCCAGTCTAGGGACAATGAGCAGTTCTTC; cdr3_aa: CASSQSRDNEQFF
clone_size: -; d_call: -; v_call: TRBV2; j_call: TRBJ2-7; cdr3_length: 15; cdr3_nt: TGTGCCAGCAGTGTCGGCGGGGTGATCTCCTACGAGCAGTACTTC; cdr3_aa: CASSVGGVISYEQYF
clone_size: -; d_call: -; v_call: TRBV7-2; j_call: TRBJ1-6; cdr3_length: 14; cdr3_nt: TGTGCCAGCAGCATACTGGACAGCAATTCACCCCTCCACTTT; cdr3_aa: CASSILDSNSPLHF
clone_size: few; d_call: TRBD1; v_call: TRBV7-2; j_call: TRBJ2-5; cdr3_length: 14; cdr3_nt: TGTGCCAGCAGCCCCGACAGGGACGGGTGGACCCAGTACTTC; cdr3_aa: CASSPDRDGWTQYF
clone_size: few; d_call: -; v_call: TRBV10-3; j_call: TRBJ1-1; cdr3_length: 13; cdr3_nt: TGTGCCTCCGTTAGCCAAGTGAACACTGAAGCTTTCTTT; cdr3_aa: CASVSQVNTEAFF
clone_size: -; d_call: -; v_call: TRBV2; j_call: TRBJ2-2; cdr3_length: 15; cdr3_nt: TGTGCCAGCAGTGATAAAGCAGGCTCTACCGGGGAGCTGTTTTTT; cdr3_aa: CASSDKAGSTGELFF
clone_size: -; d_call: -; v_call: TRBV29-1; j_call: TRBJ1-6; cdr3_length: 12; cdr3_nt: TGCAGCGTCGCCGACCCCAATTCACCCCTCCACTTT; cdr3_aa: CSVADPNSPLHF
clone_size: -; d_call: TRBD2; v_call: TRBV7-9; j_call: TRBJ2-7; cdr3_length: 14; cdr3_nt: TGTGCCAGCAGCCGACTAGCGGGGGGGAACGAGCAGTACTTC; cdr3_aa: CASSRLAGGNEQYF
clone_size: -; d_call: -; v_call: TRBV12-3/TRBV12-4; j_call: TRBJ1-2; cdr3_length: 14; cdr3_nt: TGTGCCAGCAGTTTCCCGAGGATTAACTATGGCTACACCTTC; cdr3_aa: CASSFPRINYGYTF
clone_size: few; d_call: -; v_call: TRBV15; j_call: TRBJ2-6; cdr3_length: 15; cdr3_nt: TGTGCCACCAGCAGAGTTACATCTGGGGCCAACGTCCTGACTTTC; cdr3_aa: CATSRVTSGANVLTF
clone_size: few; d_call: -; v_call: TRBV20-1; j_call: TRBJ2-5; cdr3_length: 13; cdr3_nt: TGCAGTGCCCGCGTCGGCATTGGGGAGACCCAGTACTTC; cdr3_aa: CSARVGIGETQYF
clone_size: -; d_call: TRBD2; v_call: TRBV7-2; j_call: TRBJ2-3; cdr3_length: 16; cdr3_nt: TGTGCCAGCAGCGGCACTAGCGGGACGTACACAGATACGCAGTATTTT; cdr3_aa: CASSGTSGTYTDTQYF
clone_size: few; d_call: -; v_call: TRBV7-2; j_call: TRBJ2-7; cdr3_length: 16; cdr3_nt: TGTGCCAGCAGCCTAGCTCTAAGGGGTCCGCCCTACGAGCAGTACTTC; cdr3_aa: CASSLALRGPPYEQYF
clone_size: -; d_call: TRBD1; v_call: TRBV20-1; j_call: TRBJ1-1; cdr3_length: 14; cdr3_nt: TGCAGTGCTAGAAGATGGAGGGGGCCCACTGAAGCTTTCTTT; cdr3_aa: CSARRWRGPTEAFF
clone_size: -; d_call: -; v_call: TRBV15; j_call: TRBJ1-2; cdr3_length: 15; cdr3_nt: TGTGCCACCAGCAGAGATAGGGGGGCTTACTATGGCTACACCTTC; cdr3_aa: CATSRDRGAYYGYTF
clone_size: -; d_call: TRBD1; v_call: TRBV10-3; j_call: TRBJ1-1; cdr3_length: 15; cdr3_nt: TGTGCCATCAGTGAGAGGGACAGAGCGGACACTGAAGCTTTCTTT; cdr3_aa: CAISERDRADTEAFF
clone_size: few; d_call: -; v_call: TRBV7-2; j_call: TRBJ2-7; cdr3_length: 13; cdr3_nt: TGTGCCAGCAGCTTAGTGGCAGCCTACGAGCAGTACTTC; cdr3_aa: CASSLVAAYEQYF
clone_size: many; d_call: -; v_call: TRBV7-2; j_call: TRBJ2-7; cdr3_length: 13; cdr3_nt: TGTGCCAGCAGCTTGTGGCGGGGCTACGAGCAGTACTTC; cdr3_aa: CASSLWRGYEQYF
clone_size: -; d_call: TRBD2; v_call: TRBV5-1; j_call: TRBJ2-7; cdr3_length: 17; cdr3_nt: TGTGCCAGCAGCAGGGGACTAGCGGGACTCATCGCCTACGAGCAGTACTTC; cdr3_aa: CASSRGLAGLIAYEQYF
clone_size: many; d_call: -; v_call: TRBV12-3/TRBV12-4; j_call: TRBJ1-5; cdr3_length: 15; cdr3_nt: TGTGCCAGCAGCCGGGCCGTGGATGGCAATCAGCCCCAGCATTTT; cdr3_aa: CASSRAVDGNQPQHF
clone_size: few; d_call: TRBD1; v_call: TRBV20-1; j_call: TRBJ2-7; cdr3_length: 16; cdr3_nt: TGCAGTGCTATCAGAATTCCGGGACAGGGGGTTGGAGAGCAGTACTTC; cdr3_aa: CSAIRIPGQGVGEQYF
clone_size: -; d_call: TRBD1; v_call: TRBV5-1; j_call: TRBJ2-5; cdr3_length: 17; cdr3_nt: TGCGCCAGCAGCTTGGTTCAGGGGGCGATGGGTCAAGAGACCCAGTACTTC; cdr3_aa: CASSLVQGAMGQETQYF
clone_size: -; d_call: -; v_call: TRBV5-6; j_call: TRBJ2-3; cdr3_length: 18; cdr3_nt: TGTGCCAGCAGCTTGGCGCGGGACCAACTTGGGGACACAGATACGCAGTATTTT; cdr3_aa: CASSLARDQLGDTDTQYF
clone_size: few; d_call: -; v_call: TRBV2; j_call: TRBJ1-6; cdr3_length: 14; cdr3_nt: TGTGCCAGCAGTGAGAAGAGGGTCGGATCACCCCTCCACTTT; cdr3_aa: CASSEKRVGSPLHF
clone_size: many; d_call: -; v_call: TRBV9; j_call: TRBJ2-7; cdr3_length: 13; cdr3_nt: TGTGCCAGCAGCGTAGGCCCTGACTACGAGCAGTACTTC; cdr3_aa: CASSVGPDYEQYF
clone_size: once; d_call: -; v_call: TRBV14; j_call: TRBJ2-3; cdr3_length: 14; cdr3_nt: TGTGCCAGCAGCCAAGACCGGGGGCCAGATACGCAGTATTTT; cdr3_aa: CASSQDRGPDTQYF
clone_size: -; d_call: -; v_call: TRBV25-1; j_call: TRBJ2-7; cdr3_length: 15; cdr3_nt: TGTGCCAGCAGTGTATCCCTGGTCCTGGGGCACGAGCAGTACTTC; cdr3_aa: CASSVSLVLGHEQYF
clone_size: -; d_call: TRBD2; v_call: TRBV9; j_call: TRBJ2-7; cdr3_length: 16; cdr3_nt: TGTGCCAGCAGCGTAGGAAGCAGCGGGAGCGGGTACGAGCAGTACTTC; cdr3_aa: CASSVGSSGSGYEQYF
clone_size: many; d_call: TRBD1; v_call: TRBV19; j_call: TRBJ2-7; cdr3_length: 13; cdr3_nt: TGTGCCAGTAGTACAGGGACAGTATACGAGCAGTACTTC; cdr3_aa: CASSTGTVYEQYF